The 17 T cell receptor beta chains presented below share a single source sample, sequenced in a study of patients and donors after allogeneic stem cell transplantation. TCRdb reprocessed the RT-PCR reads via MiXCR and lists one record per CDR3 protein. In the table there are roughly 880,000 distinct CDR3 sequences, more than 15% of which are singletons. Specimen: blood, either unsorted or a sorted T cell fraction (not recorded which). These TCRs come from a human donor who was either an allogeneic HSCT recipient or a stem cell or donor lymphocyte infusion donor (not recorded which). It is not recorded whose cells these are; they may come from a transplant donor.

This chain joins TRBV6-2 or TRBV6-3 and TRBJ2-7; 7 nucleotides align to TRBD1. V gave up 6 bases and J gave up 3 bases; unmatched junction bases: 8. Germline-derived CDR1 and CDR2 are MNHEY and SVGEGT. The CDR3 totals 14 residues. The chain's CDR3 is CASRVPGQIYEQYF. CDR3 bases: TGTGCCAGCAGGGTCCCGGGACAGATCTACGAGCAGTACTTC.

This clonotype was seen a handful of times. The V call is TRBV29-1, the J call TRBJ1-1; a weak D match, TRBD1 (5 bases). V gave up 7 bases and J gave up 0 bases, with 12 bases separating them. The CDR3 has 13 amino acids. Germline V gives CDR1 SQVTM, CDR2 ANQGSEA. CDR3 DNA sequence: TGCAGCGCTACGGCGGGGGTGAACACTGAAGCTTTCTTT. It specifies CSATAGVNTEAFF. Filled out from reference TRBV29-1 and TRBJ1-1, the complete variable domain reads SAVISQKPSRDICQRGTSLTIQCQVDSQVTMMFWYRQQPGQSLTLIATANQGSEATYESGFVIDKFPISRPNLTFSTLTVSNMSPEDSSIYLCSATAGVNTEAFFGQGTRLTVV.

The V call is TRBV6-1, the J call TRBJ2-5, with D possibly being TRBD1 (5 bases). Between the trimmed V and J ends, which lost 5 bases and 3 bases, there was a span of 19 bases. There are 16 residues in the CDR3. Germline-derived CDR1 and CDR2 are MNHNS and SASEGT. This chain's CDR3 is CASSTLRVTEKETQYF. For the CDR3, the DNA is TGTGCCAGCAGTACACTCAGGGTCACAGAAAAAGAGACCCAGTACTTC.

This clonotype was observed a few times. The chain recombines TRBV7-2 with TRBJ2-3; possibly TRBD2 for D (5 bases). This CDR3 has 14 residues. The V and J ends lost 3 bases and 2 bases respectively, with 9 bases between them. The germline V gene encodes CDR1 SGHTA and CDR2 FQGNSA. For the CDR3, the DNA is TGTGCCAGCAGCTTCCAGCGGTCCACAGATACGCAGTATTTT. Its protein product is CASSFQRSTDTQYF.

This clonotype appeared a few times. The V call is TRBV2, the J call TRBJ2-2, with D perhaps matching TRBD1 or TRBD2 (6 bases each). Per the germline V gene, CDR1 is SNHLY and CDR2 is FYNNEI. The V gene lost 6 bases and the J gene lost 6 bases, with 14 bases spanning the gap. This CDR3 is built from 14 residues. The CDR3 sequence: CASRAQGGAGELFF. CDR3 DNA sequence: TGTGCCAGCAGGGCACAGGGCGGGGCCGGGGAGCTGTTTTTT. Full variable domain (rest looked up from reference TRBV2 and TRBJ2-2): EPEVTQTPSHQVTQMGQEVILRCVPISNHLYFYWYRQILGQKVEFLVSFYNNEISEKSEIFDDQFSVERPDGSNFTLKIRSTKLEDSAMYFCASRAQGGAGELFFGEGSRLTVL.

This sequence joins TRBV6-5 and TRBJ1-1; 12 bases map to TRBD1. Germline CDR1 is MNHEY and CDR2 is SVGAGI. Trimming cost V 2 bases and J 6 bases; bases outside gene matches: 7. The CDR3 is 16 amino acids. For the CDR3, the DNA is TGTGCCAGCAGTTACCCGGGGACAGGGGGCTTCGCTGAAGCTTTCTTT. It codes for CASSYPGTGGFAEAFF.

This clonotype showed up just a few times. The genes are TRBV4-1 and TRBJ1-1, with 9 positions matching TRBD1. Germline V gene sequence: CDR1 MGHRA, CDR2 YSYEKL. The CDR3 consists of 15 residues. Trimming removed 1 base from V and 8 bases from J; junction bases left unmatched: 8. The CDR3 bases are TGCGCCAGCAGCCAAGGGGAGGACAGGGGAACCGAAGCTTTCTTT. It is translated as CASSQGEDRGTEAFF.

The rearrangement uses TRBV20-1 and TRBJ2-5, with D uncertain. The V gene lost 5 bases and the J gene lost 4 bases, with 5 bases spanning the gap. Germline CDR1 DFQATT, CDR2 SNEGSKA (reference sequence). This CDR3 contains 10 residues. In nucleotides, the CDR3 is TGCAGTGCTGTTGGAGAGACCCAGTACTTC. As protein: CSAVGETQYF.

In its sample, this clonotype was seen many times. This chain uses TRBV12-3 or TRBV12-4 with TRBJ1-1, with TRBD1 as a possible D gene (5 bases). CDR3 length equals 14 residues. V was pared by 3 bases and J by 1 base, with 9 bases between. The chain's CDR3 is CASSFGATNTEAFF. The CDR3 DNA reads TGTGCCAGCAGTTTTGGGGCCACGAACACTGAAGCTTTCTTT.

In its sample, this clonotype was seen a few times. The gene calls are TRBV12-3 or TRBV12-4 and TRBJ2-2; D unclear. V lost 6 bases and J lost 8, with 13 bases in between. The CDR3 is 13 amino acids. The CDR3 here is CASSLLVPGELFF. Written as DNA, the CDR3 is TGTGCCAGCAGCCTCCTCGTACCGGGGGAGCTGTTTTTT.

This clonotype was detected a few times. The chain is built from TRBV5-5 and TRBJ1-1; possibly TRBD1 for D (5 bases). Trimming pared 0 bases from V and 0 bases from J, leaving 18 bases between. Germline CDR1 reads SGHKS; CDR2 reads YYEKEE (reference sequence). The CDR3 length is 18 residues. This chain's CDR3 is CASSLGPGRKGMNTEAFF. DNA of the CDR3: TGTGCCAGCAGCTTGGGTCCAGGGCGCAAGGGCATGAACACTGAAGCTTTCTTT. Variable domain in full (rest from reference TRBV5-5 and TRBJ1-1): DAGVTQSPTHLIKTRGQQVTLRCSPISGHKSVSWYQQVLGQGPQFIFQYYEKEERGRGNFPDRFSARQFPNYSSELNVNALLLGDSALYLCASSLGPGRKGMNTEAFFGQGTRLTVV.

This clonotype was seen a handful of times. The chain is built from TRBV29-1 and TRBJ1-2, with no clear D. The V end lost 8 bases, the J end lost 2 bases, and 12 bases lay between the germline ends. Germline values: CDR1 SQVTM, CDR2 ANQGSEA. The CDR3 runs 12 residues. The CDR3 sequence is CSTRQENYGYTF. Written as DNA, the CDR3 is TGCAGCACAAGACAAGAAAACTATGGCTACACCTTC.

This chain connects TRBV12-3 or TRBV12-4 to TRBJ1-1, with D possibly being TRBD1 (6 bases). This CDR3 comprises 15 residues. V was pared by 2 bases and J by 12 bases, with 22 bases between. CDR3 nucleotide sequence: TGTGCCAGCAGTTTACACCAAGGGGGGATGGCCATTTCTTTCTTT. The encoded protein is CASSLHQGGMAISFF.

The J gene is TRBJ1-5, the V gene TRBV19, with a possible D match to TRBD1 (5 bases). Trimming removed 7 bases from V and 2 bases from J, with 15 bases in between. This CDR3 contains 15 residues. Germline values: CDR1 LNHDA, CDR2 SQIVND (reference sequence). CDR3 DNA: TGTGCCAGTACTTCCGGGACCGCGGGCAATCAGCCCCAGCATTTT. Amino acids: CASTSGTAGNQPQHF. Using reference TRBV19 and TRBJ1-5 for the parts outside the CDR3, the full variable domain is DGGITQSPKYLFRKEGQNVTLSCEQNLNHDAMYWYRQDPGQGLRLIYYSQIVNDFQKGDIAEGYSVSREKKESFPLTVTSAQKNPTAFYLCASTSGTAGNQPQHFGDGTRLSIL.

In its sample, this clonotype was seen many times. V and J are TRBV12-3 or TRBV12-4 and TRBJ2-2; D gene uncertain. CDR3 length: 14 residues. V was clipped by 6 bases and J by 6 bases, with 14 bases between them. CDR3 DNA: TGTGCCAGCAGCGGACCCGCAAGAGCCGGGGAGCTGTTTTTT. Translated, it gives CASSGPARAGELFF.

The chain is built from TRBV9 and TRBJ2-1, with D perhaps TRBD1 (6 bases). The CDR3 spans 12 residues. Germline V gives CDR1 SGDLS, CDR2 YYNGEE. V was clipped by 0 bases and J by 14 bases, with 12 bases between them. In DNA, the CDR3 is TGTGCCAGCAGCGTAGACGAGGACAGTAAGTTCTTC. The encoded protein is CASSVDEDSKFF.

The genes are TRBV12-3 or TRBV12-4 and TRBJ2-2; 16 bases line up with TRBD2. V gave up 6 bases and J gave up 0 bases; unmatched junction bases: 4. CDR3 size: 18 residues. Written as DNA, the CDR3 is TGTGCCAGCAGGGGGACTAGCGGGAGGGGAACGAACACCGGGGAGCTGTTTTTT. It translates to CASRGTSGRGTNTGELFF.